The 25 T cell receptor beta chains given below trace back to one sample, sequenced in a study of cytomegalovirus exposure and HLA in healthy donors. This PCR relied on a set of 60 Vbeta primers and 13 Jbeta primers. The table came from immunoSEQ multiplex PCR; TCRdb's copy has only in-frame clones and leaves some out. The sample has 150,000 to 200,000 clones, approximately 83% seen once. Sequenced material: PBMCs. All receptors come from a young man in good health and CMV-seropositive.

The CDR3 sequence: CASSVVGSKSSGNTIYF. The CDR3 bases are TGTGCCAGCAGCGTAGTCGGGTCCAAGAGCTCTGGAAACACCATATATTTT. The chain employs TRBV9 and TRBJ1-3; no definite D call. Germline lookup yields CDR1 SGDLS and CDR2 YYNGEE. The CDR3 sequence is 17 residues long. Trimming cost V 0 bases and J 0 bases, with 13 bases left between them.

The V gene is TRBV6-1, the J gene TRBJ1-2, with 8 bases matching TRBD1. The ends lost 8 bases at V and 2 bases at J; junction bases unmatched: 7. Germline V lookup: CDR1 MNHNS, CDR2 SASEGT. The CDR3 sequence is 14 residues long. CDR3 region: CASARDRPNYGYTF. As DNA, the CDR3 is TGTGCCAGCGCCCGGGACAGGCCAAACTATGGCTACACCTTC.

The J gene is TRBJ2-3, the V gene TRBV9; 11 bases match TRBD2. Germline CDR1 SGDLS, CDR2 YYNGEE. There are 16 residues in the CDR3. V trimming: 1 base; J trimming: 6 bases; junction bases outside the gene matches: 7. The CDR3 nucleotides read TGTGCCAGCAGCGTACTAGCGGGGGGCCCCTTGGATACGCAGTATTTT. This codes for CASSVLAGGPLDTQYF.

The chain uses TRBV4-2 and TRBJ2-7, with TRBD2 identical over 12 bases. The CDR3 is 15 amino acids. V lost 4 bases and J lost 2; bases outside the gene matches: 3. Germline CDR1 is LGHNA and CDR2 is YNFKEQ. CDR3 protein: CASSRTSGVPYEQYF. The CDR3, as DNA: TGTGCCAGCAGCCGGACTAGCGGGGTGCCCTACGAGCAGTACTTC.

This clone was recorded once. V gene TRBV7-6 combines with J gene TRBJ2-7, with TRBD1 matching over 8 bases. The CDR3 spans 14 residues. V dropped 1 base and J dropped 2; count of bases not matched to a gene: 1. CDR1 and CDR2 from the germline V gene are SGHVS and FNYEAQ. CDR3 DNA: TGTGCCAGCAGCTTAGGACAGGGGACCTACGAGCAGTACTTC. It translates to CASSLGQGTYEQYF.

This chain connects TRBV12-5 to TRBJ2-7, with 9 nucleotides matching TRBD1. CDR3 length: 13 residues. Looked up from germline, CDR1 is LGHNT and CDR2 is FRNRAP. Unmatched junction bases numbered 5, after V lost 5 bases and J lost 6 bases. The CDR3 region is CASGPGTGLEQYF. The CDR3 coding sequence is TGTGCTAGTGGTCCGGGGACAGGGCTCGAGCAGTACTTC.

CDR3 in amino acids: CASRRGTGQNIQYF. Here the CDR3 DNA reads TGTGCCAGCAGGAGGGGGACAGGCCAAAACATTCAGTACTTC. The rearrangement joins TRBV2 to TRBJ2-4, with 8 positions matching TRBD1. The CDR3 consists of 14 residues. Germline lookup yields CDR1 SNHLY and CDR2 FYNNEI. Losses at the gene ends were 6 bases for V and 5 bases for J; bases not matched to a gene: 6.

The chain uses TRBV19 and TRBJ2-5; 12 positions match TRBD1. Germline loops: CDR1 LNHDA, CDR2 SQIVND (reference sequence). Trimming cost V 3 bases and J 5 bases; bases outside gene matches: 13. The CDR3 has 18 residues. CDR3 bases: TGTGCCAGTAGTATTGGGGAGGGGGACAGGGGGCGCCCGGAGACCCAGTACTTC. This codes for CASSIGEGDRGRPETQYF.

This rearrangement joins TRBV9 to TRBJ1-1; TRBD1 matches at 10 bases. CDR1 is SGDLS and CDR2 is YYNGEE in the germline V gene. The CDR3 is 15 amino acids. V dropped 0 bases and J dropped 4; count of bases not matched to a gene: 3. The CDR3 DNA reads as TGTGCCAGCAGCGTAGCCGGACAGGGGGGCACTGAAGCTTTCTTT. Translating gives CASSVAGQGGTEAFF.

The chain couples TRBV5-8 to TRBJ2-1; D perhaps matches TRBD2 (5 bases). Germline V gene data show CDR1 as SGHTS and CDR2 as YDEGEE. V shed 0 bases and J shed 0 bases, with 16 bases lying between them. CDR3 length: 18 residues. Here the CDR3 reads CASSLVRGLMSSYNEQFF. CDR3 in DNA: TGTGCCAGCAGCTTGGTCAGAGGACTGATGAGCTCCTACAATGAGCAGTTCTTC.

This clone has just one count. The chain couples TRBV29-1 to TRBJ1-5; D unclear. The ends were cut back, 4 bases at V and 2 bases at J, with 6 bases in the middle. Per germline, CDR1 SQVTM and CDR2 ANQGSEA. The CDR3 length is 12 residues. The chain's CDR3 is CSVGEGNQPQHF. The CDR3 DNA reads TGCAGCGTTGGGGAGGGCAATCAGCCCCAGCATTTT.

This chain connects TRBV18 to TRBJ2-5, with no clear D. With the DNA end fitting TRBJ2-7 better, the J assignment may be wrong. CDR1 KGHSH and CDR2 LQKENI come from the germline V gene. This CDR3 region has 14 residues. The CDR3 DNA sequence: TGTGCCAGCTCACGCACGTCCCAGGCCTACGAGCAGTACTTC. Its protein product is CASSRTSQAYEQYF.

This chain uses TRBV2 with TRBJ2-5, with D maybe TRBD1 (5 bases). The V gene's germline CDR1 is SNHLY and CDR2 FYNNEI. This CDR3 is built from 14 residues. Trimming removed 2 bases from V and 4 bases from J, with 11 bases in between. The CDR3 nucleotides read TGTGCCAGCAGTGAACGCACCCAGGGAGAGACCCAGTACTTC. Translated, it gives CASSERTQGETQYF.

The V and J genes are TRBV13 and TRBJ1-4; possible D gene TRBD1, 6 bases. Per germline, CDR1 PRHDT and CDR2 FYEKMQ (reference sequence). The CDR3 has 17 amino acids. Trimming pared 5 bases from V and 3 bases from J, leaving 19 bases between. CDR3 sequence: CASSPQPPGVANEKLFF. The DNA of the CDR3 is TGTGCCAGCAGCCCGCAACCCCCAGGGGTTGCTAATGAAAAACTGTTTTTT.

The rearrangement links TRBV30 to TRBJ2-7, with 12 bases identical to TRBD1. The germline V gene encodes CDR1 GTSNPN and CDR2 SVGIG (reference sequence). V gave up 3 bases and J gave up 7 bases; unmatched junction bases: 7. The CDR3 is 14 amino acids. The CDR3, as DNA: TGTGCCTGGAGGAGGGGACAGGGGGCGAGGGAGCAGTACTTC. Translation gives CAWRRGQGAREQYF.

Here the CDR3 DNA reads TGCGCCAGCAGCCCCTATACTAGCGGGGGGTACAATGAGCAGTTCTTC. Translation gives CASSPYTSGGYNEQFF. This sequence joins TRBV5-1 and TRBJ2-1; TRBD2 matches at 12 bases. This CDR3 contains 16 residues. The germline V gene has CDR1 SGHRS and CDR2 YFSETQ. Trimming at V came to 4 bases and at J to 4 bases, leaving 6 bases not matched to a gene. The whole variable domain, filled in from reference TRBV5-1 and TRBJ2-1, reads KAGVTQTPRYLIKTRGQQVTLSCSPISGHRSVSWYQQTPGQGLQFLFEYFSETQRNKGNFPGRFSGRQFSNSRSEMNVSTLELGDSALYLCASSPYTSGGYNEQFFGPGTRLTVL.

The chain joins TRBV30 to TRBJ2-7; 7 nucleotides line up with TRBD1. With V trimmed by 5 bases and J by 1 base, 5 bases remained unmatched. The CDR3 runs 13 residues. CDR1 GTSNPN and CDR2 SVGIG come from the germline V gene (reference sequence). Written as DNA, the CDR3 is TGTGCCTGGCAAGAGACAGGGTCCTACGAGCAGTACTTC. Protein: CAWQETGSYEQYF.

The chain uses TRBV6-6 and TRBJ2-2, with a tentative D call TRBD1 (5 bases). CDR1 is MNHNY, CDR2 SVGAGI, per germline (reference sequence). This CDR3 has 14 residues. The germline V and J ends were trimmed by 4 bases and 4 bases, with 10 bases remaining between them. The CDR3 reads CASSFRQSTGELFF. In DNA, the CDR3 is TGTGCCAGCAGTTTTAGACAGAGCACCGGGGAGCTGTTTTTT.

The V call is TRBV30, the J call TRBJ2-3; tentative D call: TRBD2 (7 bases). The CDR3 spans 15 residues. With 2 bases removed from V and 2 bases from J, the gap between germline ends came to 14 bases. Germline loops: CDR1 GTSNPN, CDR2 SVGIG (reference sequence). CDR3: CAWSKRGASTDTQYF. The CDR3 coding sequence is TGTGCCTGGAGTAAACGGGGGGCCTCCACAGATACGCAGTATTTT.

The rearrangement links TRBV6-5 to TRBJ1-2, with D perhaps matching TRBD1 (5 bases). V dropped 6 bases and J dropped 5 bases, with 13 bases sitting between them. The CDR3 is 13 amino acids. The germline V gene encodes CDR1 MNHEY and CDR2 SVGAGI. The CDR3 here is CASSQRGKYGYTF. Here the CDR3 DNA reads TGTGCCAGCAGCCAACGGGGGAAGTATGGCTACACCTTC.

With respect to this clone: The junction does not match germline at one end; this may be a read error. The V gene is TRBV6-5, the J gene TRBJ1-1; unclear D gene. The germline V gene has CDR1 MNHEY and CDR2 SVGAGI. This CDR3 has 14 residues. CDR3 nucleotide sequence: TGTGCCAGCAGTTACCAGTCACTAAACACTGAAACTTTCTTT. This encodes CASSYQSLNTETFF.

The CDR3 nucleotides are TGCGCCAGCAGCGGCGGGGTGAACGAGCAGTACTTC. It encodes CASSGGVNEQYF. The chain is built from TRBV5-1 and TRBJ2-7; D possibly corresponds to TRBD2 (6 bases). Germline V CDR1 and CDR2: SGHRS, YFSETQ. The CDR3 consists of 12 residues. V lost 4 bases, J lost 5 bases, and 10 bases lay in between.

The J gene is TRBJ1-5, the V gene TRBV29-1; TRBD1 agrees at 9 bases. After removal of 7 bases from V and 5 bases from J, the junction contained 6 bases not matched to a gene. CDR3 size: 13 residues. Germline CDR1 and CDR2: SQVTM and ANQGSEA. The CDR3 here is CSAGQGRDQPQHF. The CDR3 DNA follows: TGCAGCGCGGGACAGGGCCGGGATCAGCCCCAGCATTTT.

This CDR3 is CASSPSTVARQGYGYTF. The CDR3 region has the DNA TGTGCCAGCTCACCATCGACAGTGGCCCGTCAAGGCTATGGCTACACCTTC. The V and J genes are TRBV18 and TRBJ1-2; D perhaps matches TRBD1 (5 bases). CDR1 is KGHSH, CDR2 LQKENI, per germline. V lost 2 bases to trimming and J lost 4 bases, with 20 bases between them. This CDR3 contains 17 residues. Together with reference TRBV18 and TRBJ1-2, the CDR3 gives the full variable domain: NAGVMQNPRHLVRRRGQEARLRCSPMKGHSHVYWYRQLPEEGLKFMVYLQKENIIDESGMPKERFSAEFPKEGPSILRIQQVVRGDSAAYFCASSPSTVARQGYGYTFGSGTRLTVV.

The chain combines TRBV7-2 with TRBJ2-5, with TRBD1 as a possible D gene (5 bases). From germline, CDR1 is SGHTA and CDR2 FQGNSA. CDR3 size: 17 residues. V lost 3 bases to trimming and J lost 5 bases, with 22 bases between them. CDR3 sequence: CASSLGIRGKVGETQYF. CDR3 nucleotides: TGTGCCAGCAGCTTGGGGATAAGGGGCAAGGTTGGGGAGACCCAGTACTTC.